This entry concerns a single TCR beta chain. Its antigen remains unknown. TCRdb's copy holds only in-frame clones and misses some; the assay was immunoSEQ multiplex PCR. The sample lists around 85,000 clones, 70% to 90% seen once, with about 2.2% in the top ten. The CDR3 runs to 15 residues. From germline, CDR1 is LGHNA and CDR2 YNFKEQ. V shed 0 bases, J shed 7 bases, and the junction held 5 bases outside the gene matches. The data belong to a study of a mutant IDH1 vaccine in newly diagnosed glioma. Study context: The initiation of vaccination occurred 4-6 weeks after radiotherapy alone, or with temozolomide cycles. It was radiotherapy, temozolomide, or both that patients received previously, with most receiving both. Overall study results and limits: Most patients, approximately 93%, showed vaccine-induced immune responses.

Time point indicated: week 23, last vaccination. The content of each vaccine dose was 300 ug of mutant IDH1 20-mer peptide, and topical imiquimod accompanied it. Every donor had a new WHO grade 3 or 4 astrocytoma that was IDH1-mutant, with loss of nuclear ATRX. This TCR was recovered from a man aged 30 to 45 with glioma. Some clones in this sample may be carry-over from other donors' samples. Sequenced material: PBMCs, taken from a glioma patient whose treatment included an IDH1 peptide vaccine. The chain joins TRBV4-2 to TRBJ1-2; 10 nucleotides line up with TRBD1. The CDR3 sequence: CASSQEKDRGSGYTF. CDR3 coding DNA: TGTGCCAGCAGCCAAGAGAAGGACAGGGGGTCTGGCTACACCTTC.